This TCR beta chain was identified in a study of PD-1 blockade in classical Hodgkin lymphoma. Study outcomes and limitations: Among the patients, those starting nivolumab under 1 year after ASCT were excluded. Newly diagnosed patients had baseline TCR diversity that was reportedly lower than that of healthy donors. CD4+ TCR diversity climbed significantly by C4D1, unlike CD8+ TCR diversity.

Trimming pared 6 bases from V and 3 bases from J, leaving 11 bases between. CDR1 and CDR2 from the germline V gene are LNHDA and SQIVND (reference sequence). The CDR3 runs to 13 residues. TCRdb's table, derived via immunoSEQ multiplex PCR, lists solely in-frame clones and lacks some. The repertoire includes approximately 65,000 clones, about 92% of them detected once, and about 8% sits in the top ten. Time point: cycle 4 day 1 (C4D1), after 5 to 7 weeks of nivolumab. In every patient, relapse followed autologous stem cell transplantation, while exposure to brentuximab vedotin differed. Classification of best responses gave complete response, partial response or progressive disease. A note on this clone: The antigen remains unidentified.

The sequence was obtained from a human donor with classical Hodgkin lymphoma. V usage is TRBV19 and J usage is TRBJ1-1, with unresolved D. Sequenced material: peripheral blood mononuclear cells (PBMCs), taken before the fourth cycle of nivolumab. CDR3 bases: TGTGCCAGTAGCCTCAGACCTGACACTGAAGCTTTCTTT. Protein: CASSLRPDTEAFF.